This TCR beta chain was observed in a study of cytomegalovirus exposure and HLA in healthy donors. Across the whole study: The approximately 130 validation repertoires matched the approximately 670 first-cohort repertoires in platform, a later analysis reported.

The assay was immunoSEQ multiplex PCR, and TCRdb's table has in-frame clones only and misses some. The data hold 120,000 to 150,000 clones, with around 86% observed a single time. Notes on this clone: Antigen unknown.

Findings and caveats of the study: Many donors shared some public TCRs, even though most TCR sequences were rare. With high specificity and sensitivity, the classifier reportedly diagnosed cytomegalovirus status. Associated with cytomegalovirus, according to the listing, were 164 TCR beta chains.

CDR3 size: 14 residues. Germline V gene data show CDR1 as GTSNPN and CDR2 as SVGIG (reference sequence). V lost 4 bases and J lost 4; bases outside the gene matches: 7. The clonotype was recovered from a man between 18 and 35 years old in good health and CMV-seropositive. This rearrangement joins TRBV30 to TRBJ2-7, with 10 bases lining up with TRBD2. The sequenced sample consisted of PBMCs. The CDR3 nucleotides are TGTGCCTGGACGCTAGCGGGAGCCCCATACGAGCAGTACTTC. Its protein is CAWTLAGAPYEQYF.